A selection of T cell receptor beta chains follows, all from one sample in a study of blood T cell repertoires in COVID-19. The protocol was immunoSEQ multiplex PCR, while the TCRdb copy is restricted to in-frame clones and leaves out a portion. The sample holds fewer than 110,000 clones, around 89% seen once. The sample taken for sequencing was peripheral blood. These receptors all stem from a middle-aged man with active or convalescent COVID-19. CDR3s include the opening cysteine and the closing phenylalanine or tryptophan. The D gene is left open where the match is weak. For some rows the clone size is stated as once, few or many, or as a class when expanded; others skip it.

TRBJ1-2 | TRBV7-9 | . | . | TGTGCCAGCAGCTCCTCTGCAAGCAACTATGGCTACACCTTC | CASSSSASNYGYTF
TRBJ2-7 | TRBV6-4 | . | TRBD2 | TGTGCCAGCAGGACGACTAGCGGGAGGTTTTACGAGCAGTACTTC | CASRTTSGRFYEQYF
TRBJ2-5 | TRBV7-9 | . | . | TGTGCCAGCAGCGTACAGGGACCCGAGACCCAGTACTTC | CASSVQGPETQYF
TRBJ2-2 | TRBV27 | . | TRBD1 | TGTGCCAGCAGTAGCGACAGGGGGCAAACCGGGGAGCTGTTTTTT | CASSSDRGQTGELFF
TRBJ1-5 | TRBV19 | . | . | TGTGCCAGTAGCGACAGGAACAATCAGCCCCAGCATTTT | CASSDRNNQPQHF
TRBJ2-2 | TRBV7-9 | . | . | TGTGCCAGCAGGGGGCGACGATCCCCTTCGAGGTCCTTCGGGGAGCTGTTTTTT | CASRGRRSPSRSFGELFF
TRBJ2-7 | TRBV4-2 | . | TRBD2 | TGTGCCAGCAGCCAAGGTCATGGCGGGAGCTCCTACGAGCAGTACTTC | CASSQGHGGSSYEQYF
TRBJ2-5 | TRBV9 | . | TRBD1 | TGTGCCAGCAGCGCGGGGACAGTTCAAGAGACCCAGTACTTC | CASSAGTVQETQYF
TRBJ2-7 | TRBV30 | . | TRBD2 | TGTGCCTGGAGTAGACTAGCGGGAACCGACGAGCAGTACTTC | CAWSRLAGTDEQYF
TRBJ2-5 | TRBV30 | . | . | TGTGCCTGGAGTGGTGGACAGTACCTGGGTTGGGAGACCCAGTACTTC | CAWSGGQYLGWETQYF
TRBJ2-1 | TRBV4-1 | few | TRBD2 | TGCGCCAGCAGCCACCCCGGGAGGCGGGTAACCTACAATGAGCAGTTCTTC | CASSHPGRRVTYNEQFF
TRBJ1-5 | TRBV6-1 | . | . | TGTGCCAGCGGGCCCGATGGCAATCAGCCCCAGCATTTT | CASGPDGNQPQHF
TRBJ2-2 | TRBV7-2 | . | TRBD2 | TGTGCCAGCAGTCAAAATAGCGGGGGGAACACCGGGGAGCTGTTTTTT | CASSQNSGGNTGELFF
TRBJ2-7 | TRBV6-5 | . | . | TGTGCCAGCAACCAACAGGCCTACGAGCAGTACTTC | CASNQQAYEQYF
TRBJ2-7 | TRBV5-1 | . | . | TGCGCCAGCACCGACCGGGTCGCCTTCTACGAGCAGTACTTC | CASTDRVAFYEQYF
TRBJ1-5 | TRBV2 | . | TRBD1 | TGTGCCAGCAGTGCATACAGGGGGCGTCAGCCCCAGCATTTT | CASSAYRGRQPQHF
TRBJ1-5 | TRBV10-2 | . | . | TGCGCCAGCAGTGAGGCAGGTAGCAATCAGCCCCAGCATTTT | CASSEAGSNQPQHF
TRBJ2-4 | TRBV6-2/TRBV6-3 | . | . | TGTGCCAGCAGCTCAGGACAGGGAGGGAAGAAAGTCATTCAGTACTTC | CASSSGQGGKKVIQYF
TRBJ2-1 | TRBV7-9 | . | TRBD2 | TGTGCCAGCAGCCCCGGGACTAGCGGATTTTACAATGAGCAGTTCTTC | CASSPGTSGFYNEQFF
TRBJ1-5 | TRBV24-1 | . | TRBD1 | TGTGCCACCAGTGACCGGACAGGGGGCAATCAGCCCCAGCATTTT | CATSDRTGGNQPQHF
TRBJ1-1 | TRBV5-8 | . | . | TGTGCCAGCAGCGGGGGGGGAGACGGTGTGAACACTGAAGCTTTCTTT | CASSGGGDGVNTEAFF
TRBJ1-5 | TRBV24-1 | . | TRBD1 | TGTGCCACCAGTGATTCAAGACAGGGTGGTAATCAGCCCCAGCATTTT | CATSDSRQGGNQPQHF
TRBJ2-3 | TRBV7-2 | . | . | TGTGCCAGCAGCGTTCTCACAGATACGCAGTATTTT | CASSVLTDTQYF
TRBJ1-6 | TRBV30 | . | . | TGTGCCTGGAGTTCCGACAGTTATAATTCACCCCTCCACTTT | CAWSSDSYNSPLHF
TRBJ2-3 | TRBV19 | . | . | TGTGCCAGTAGTACCCTGGGCCCAGCTAGCACAGATACGCAGTATTTT | CASSTLGPASTDTQYF
TRBJ1-1 | TRBV27 | . | . | TGTGCCAGCAGTTTACTCGGGGGGACTGAAGCTTTCTTT | CASSLLGGTEAFF
TRBJ2-2 | TRBV10-3 | few | TRBD2 | TGTGCCATCAGTGATCCTAAGGGACTAGCCCTGGTGGGGGAGCTGTTTTTT | CAISDPKGLALVGELFF